The clone carrying this T cell receptor (beta chain) was recorded once. This CDR3 contains 14 residues. CDR1 MGHDK and CDR2 SYGVNS come from the germline V gene. V lost 3 bases and J lost 3, with 11 bases in between. The data were obtained in a study of blood T cell repertoires in COVID-19. Clones were read by immunoSEQ multiplex PCR, and TCRdb kept only the in-frame ones, dropping some. The table records some 150,000 clones, 79% of them present only once. The V and J genes are TRBV25-1 and TRBJ1-1, with a weak D call TRBD1 (5 bases). Sequenced material: peripheral blood. The clonotype was recovered from a man in his fifties or sixties with active or convalescent COVID-19. The CDR3 DNA follows: TGTGCCAGCAGTGAGGGGCAGTCCTACACTGAAGCTTTCTTT. Protein product: CASSEGQSYTEAFF.